The 8 T cell receptor beta chains given below trace back to one sample, sequenced in a study of blood T cell repertoires in COVID-19. Assay: immunoSEQ multiplex PCR; the TCRdb copy retains only in-frame clones and omits some. This sample has some 57,000 clones, with around 89% found just once. The material sequenced was peripheral blood. These receptors originate from a man in his sixties with acute or convalescent COVID-19.

This clone was seen a few times. J is TRBJ2-2 and V is TRBV11-2; 11 bases fit TRBD2. J was trimmed by 5 bases and V by 0 bases; bases with no gene match: 5. Germline V lookup: CDR1 SGHAT, CDR2 FQNNGV. There are 17 residues in the CDR3. CDR3 region: CASSLESLAGGTGELFF. DNA for the CDR3: TGTGCCAGCAGCTTAGAATCCCTAGCGGGGGGTACCGGGGAGCTGTTTTTT.

This clone was counted between two and nine times. The CDR3 region is CAWSPRGDQPQHF. In DNA form, the CDR3 reads TGTGCCTGGAGTCCCCGGGGGGATCAGCCCCAGCATTTT. The chain has TRBV30 and TRBJ1-5; possibly TRBD1 for D (5 bases). Trimming left V 2 bases short and J 5 bases short, with 10 bases between. The germline gives CDR1 GTSNPN, CDR2 SVGIG (reference sequence). The CDR3 covers 13 residues.

The V gene is TRBV6-2 or TRBV6-3, the J gene TRBJ1-1, with 8 bases fitting TRBD1. With 0 bases clipped from V and 2 bases from J, the junction kept 11 bases outside the gene matches. The CDR3 is 18 amino acids. Germline V CDR1 and CDR2: MNHEY, SVGEGT. The CDR3, as DNA: TGTGCCAGCAGTTACTCGATCGAGACAGGGGCCTATAACACTGAAGCTTTCTTT. It yields the protein CASSYSIETGAYNTEAFF.

The V gene is TRBV9, the J gene TRBJ1-2; D is unclear. CDR3 length equals 13 residues. V lost 0 bases and J lost 4, with 7 bases in between. Germline CDR1 SGDLS, CDR2 YYNGEE. This CDR3 is CASSVGQAYGYTF. CDR3 DNA: TGTGCCAGCAGCGTAGGTCAGGCCTATGGCTACACCTTC.

The rearrangement uses TRBV19 and TRBJ1-2; 7 positions match TRBD1. The CDR3 length is 14 residues. Germline V gives CDR1 LNHDA, CDR2 SQIVND (reference sequence). Trimming cost V 8 bases and J 7 bases; bases outside gene matches: 13. The CDR3 reads CASQPSDRVFGYTF. Here the CDR3 DNA reads TGTGCCAGTCAACCCTCAGACAGGGTTTTTGGCTACACCTTC.

This clone is a singleton in its sample. One junction end disagrees with the germline gene, perhaps due to a read error. The V gene is TRBV5-5, the J gene TRBJ1-1; D is perhaps TRBD1 (6 bases). This CDR3 contains 13 residues. CDR1 and CDR2 (germline): SGHKS, YYEKEE (reference sequence). The CDR3 is CASSMTGGYRTIF. The CDR3 nucleotides are TGTGCCAGCAGCATGACAGGAGGATATCGCACGATCTTT.

The chain has TRBV5-6 and TRBJ1-2; D remains unclear. V was cut by 0 bases and J by 4 bases, with 10 bases left in between. CDR3 length equals 14 residues. Germline V gives CDR1 SGHDT, CDR2 YYEEEE. The CDR3 sequence is CASSLEQKPYGYTF. In DNA, the CDR3 is TGTGCCAGCAGCTTGGAACAGAAACCCTATGGCTACACCTTC.

V and J are TRBV7-2 and TRBJ2-2, with TRBD1 matching over 10 bases. V lost 8 bases to trimming and J lost 5 bases; unmatched junction nucleotides: 2. The CDR3 loop spans 13 amino acids. CDR1 and CDR2 (germline): SGHTA, FQGNSA. As DNA, the CDR3 is TGTGCCAGCCGGGACAGGGGAACCGGGGAGCTGTTTTTT. It specifies CASRDRGTGELFF.